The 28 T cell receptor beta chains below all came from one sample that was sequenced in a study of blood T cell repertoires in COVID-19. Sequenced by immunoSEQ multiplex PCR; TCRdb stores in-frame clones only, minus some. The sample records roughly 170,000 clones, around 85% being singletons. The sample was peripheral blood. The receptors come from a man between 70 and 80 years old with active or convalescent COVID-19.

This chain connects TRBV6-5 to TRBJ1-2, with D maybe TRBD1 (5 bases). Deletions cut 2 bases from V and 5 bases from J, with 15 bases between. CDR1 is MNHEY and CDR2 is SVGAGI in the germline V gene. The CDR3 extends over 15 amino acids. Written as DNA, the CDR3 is TGTGCCAGCAGTTACCGACAGTCTCCTCAGTATGGCTACACCTTC. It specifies CASSYRQSPQYGYTF.

CDR3: CASSLLATEAFF. The CDR3 coding sequence is TGTGCCAGCAGTTTATTGGCCACTGAAGCTTTCTTT. The chain carries TRBV6-2 or TRBV6-3 and TRBJ1-1; D is uncertain. The V end lost 4 bases, the J end lost 4 bases, and 7 bases lay between the germline ends. CDR3 size: 12 residues. From germline, CDR1 is MNHEY and CDR2 SVGEGT.

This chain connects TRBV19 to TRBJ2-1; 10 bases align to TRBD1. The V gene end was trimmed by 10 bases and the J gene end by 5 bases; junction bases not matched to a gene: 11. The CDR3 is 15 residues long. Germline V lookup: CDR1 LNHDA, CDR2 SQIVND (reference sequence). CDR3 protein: CATMRNGQGDNEQFF. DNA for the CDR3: TGTGCCACCATGAGGAATGGACAGGGGGACAATGAGCAGTTCTTC.

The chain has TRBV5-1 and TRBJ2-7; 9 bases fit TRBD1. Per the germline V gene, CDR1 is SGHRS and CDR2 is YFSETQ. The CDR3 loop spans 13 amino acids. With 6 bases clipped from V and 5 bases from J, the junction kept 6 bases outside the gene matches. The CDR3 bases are TGCGCCAGCAAACAGGGGGCGCGGAACGAGCAGTACTTC. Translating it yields CASKQGARNEQYF.

The CDR3 nucleotides are TGTGCCACCAGTCAGGGTTCCAGTGGCTACACCTTC. This codes for CATSQGSSGYTF. The gene calls are TRBV24-1 and TRBJ1-2, with D perhaps matching TRBD1 (5 bases). Deletions cut 6 bases from V and 7 bases from J, with 11 bases between. Per germline, CDR1 KGHDR and CDR2 SFDVKD. The CDR3 runs to 12 residues.

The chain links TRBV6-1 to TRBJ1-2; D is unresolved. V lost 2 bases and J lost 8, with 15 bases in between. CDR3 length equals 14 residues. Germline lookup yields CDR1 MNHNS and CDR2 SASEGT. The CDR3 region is CASSEFRGDRGYTF. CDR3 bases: TGTGCCAGCAGTGAATTTCGGGGAGACCGCGGCTACACCTTC.

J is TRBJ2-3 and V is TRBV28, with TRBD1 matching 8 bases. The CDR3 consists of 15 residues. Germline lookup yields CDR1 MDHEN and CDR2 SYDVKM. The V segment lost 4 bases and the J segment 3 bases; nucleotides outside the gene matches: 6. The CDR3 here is CASSSTGEGTDTQYF. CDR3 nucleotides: TGTGCCAGCAGTTCGACAGGGGAAGGTACAGATACGCAGTATTTT. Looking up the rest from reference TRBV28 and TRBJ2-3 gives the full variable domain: DVKVTQSSRYLVKRTGEKVFLECVQDMDHENMFWYRQDPGLGLRLIYFSYDVKMKEKGDIPEGYSVSREKKERFSLILESASTNQTSMYLCASSSTGEGTDTQYFGPGTRLTVL.

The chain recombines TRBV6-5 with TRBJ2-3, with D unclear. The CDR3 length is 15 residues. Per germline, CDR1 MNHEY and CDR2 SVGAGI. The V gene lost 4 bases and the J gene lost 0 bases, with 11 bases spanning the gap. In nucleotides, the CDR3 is TGTGCCAGCAGTTCACAATCCCTTAGCACAGATACGCAGTATTTT. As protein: CASSSQSLSTDTQYF.

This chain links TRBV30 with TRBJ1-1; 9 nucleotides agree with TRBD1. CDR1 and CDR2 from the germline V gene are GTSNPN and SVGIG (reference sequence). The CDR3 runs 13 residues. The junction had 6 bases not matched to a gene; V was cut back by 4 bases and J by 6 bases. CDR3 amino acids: CAWKGQGYAEAFF. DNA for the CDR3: TGTGCCTGGAAGGGACAGGGATATGCTGAAGCTTTCTTT. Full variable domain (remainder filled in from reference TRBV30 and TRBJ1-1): SQTIHQWPATLVQPVGSPLSLECTVEGTSNPNLYWYRQAAGRGLQLLFYSVGIGQISSEVPQNLSASRPQDRQFILSSKKLLLSDSGFYLCAWKGQGYAEAFFGQGTRLTVV.

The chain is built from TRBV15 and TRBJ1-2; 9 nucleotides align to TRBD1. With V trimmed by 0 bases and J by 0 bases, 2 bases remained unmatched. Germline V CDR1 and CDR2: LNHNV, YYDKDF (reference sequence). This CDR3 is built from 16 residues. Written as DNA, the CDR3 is TGTGCCACCAGCAGAGATGGGGACAGGGCTAACTATGGCTACACCTTC. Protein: CATSRDGDRANYGYTF.

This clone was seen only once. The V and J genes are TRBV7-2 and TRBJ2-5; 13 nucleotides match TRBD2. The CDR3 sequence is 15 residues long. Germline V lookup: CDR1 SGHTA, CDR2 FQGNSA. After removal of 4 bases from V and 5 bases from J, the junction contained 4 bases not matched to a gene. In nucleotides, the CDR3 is TGTGCCAGCAGCTATCTACTAGCGGGGGGGGAGACCCAGTACTTC. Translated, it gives CASSYLLAGGETQYF.

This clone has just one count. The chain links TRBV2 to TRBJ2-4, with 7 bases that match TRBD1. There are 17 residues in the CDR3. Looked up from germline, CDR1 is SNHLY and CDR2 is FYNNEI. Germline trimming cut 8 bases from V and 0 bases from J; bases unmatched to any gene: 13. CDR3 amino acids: CASAEWGQILAKNIQYF. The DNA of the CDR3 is TGTGCCAGCGCGGAGTGGGGACAGATTTTAGCCAAAAACATTCAGTACTTC.

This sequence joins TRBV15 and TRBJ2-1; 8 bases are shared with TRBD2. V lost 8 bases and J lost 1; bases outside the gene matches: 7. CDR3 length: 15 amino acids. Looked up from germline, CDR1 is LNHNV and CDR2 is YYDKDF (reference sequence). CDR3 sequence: CATQLERESYNEQFF. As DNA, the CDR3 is TGTGCCACCCAGCTAGAGCGGGAGTCCTACAATGAGCAGTTCTTC.

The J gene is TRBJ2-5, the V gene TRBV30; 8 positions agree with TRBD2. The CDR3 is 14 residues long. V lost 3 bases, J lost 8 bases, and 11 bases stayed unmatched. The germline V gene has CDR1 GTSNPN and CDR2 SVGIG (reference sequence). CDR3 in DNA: TGTGCCTGGAGCCCTGGGTGGGCGGGAGGTACCCAGTACTTC. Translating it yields CAWSPGWAGGTQYF.

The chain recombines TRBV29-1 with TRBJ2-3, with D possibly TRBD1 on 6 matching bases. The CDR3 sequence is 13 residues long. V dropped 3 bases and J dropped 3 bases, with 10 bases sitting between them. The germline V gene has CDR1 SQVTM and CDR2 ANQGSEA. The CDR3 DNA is TGCAGCGTTGATGGGGGCGGGACAGATACGCAGTATTTT. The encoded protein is CSVDGGGTDTQYF.

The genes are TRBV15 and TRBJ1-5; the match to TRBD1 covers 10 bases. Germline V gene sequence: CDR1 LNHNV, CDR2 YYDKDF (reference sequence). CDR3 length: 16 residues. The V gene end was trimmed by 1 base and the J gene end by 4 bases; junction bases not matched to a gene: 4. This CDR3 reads CATSRGDRGVNQPQHF. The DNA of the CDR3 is TGTGCCACCAGCAGAGGGGACAGGGGTGTGAATCAGCCCCAGCATTTT.

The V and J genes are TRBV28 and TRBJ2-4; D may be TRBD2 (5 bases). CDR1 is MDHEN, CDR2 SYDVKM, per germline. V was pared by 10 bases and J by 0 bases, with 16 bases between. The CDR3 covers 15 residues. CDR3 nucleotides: TGTGCCACCGGGGAGCCTGGCGGAGCCAAAAACATTCAGTACTTC. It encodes CATGEPGGAKNIQYF. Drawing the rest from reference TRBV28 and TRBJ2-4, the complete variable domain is DVKVTQSSRYLVKRTGEKVFLECVQDMDHENMFWYRQDPGLGLRLIYFSYDVKMKEKGDIPEGYSVSREKKERFSLILESASTNQTSMYLCATGEPGGAKNIQYFGAGTRLSVL.

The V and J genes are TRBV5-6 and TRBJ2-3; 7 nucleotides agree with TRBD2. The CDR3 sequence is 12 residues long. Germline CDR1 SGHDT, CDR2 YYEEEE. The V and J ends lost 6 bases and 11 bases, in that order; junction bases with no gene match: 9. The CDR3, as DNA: TGTGCCAGCACCGCCCGGGGAGGGGTGCAGTATTTT. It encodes CASTARGGVQYF. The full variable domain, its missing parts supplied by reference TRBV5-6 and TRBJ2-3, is DAGVTQSPTHLIKTRGQQVTLRCSPKSGHDTVSWYQQALGQGPQFIFQYYEEEERQRGNFPDRFSGHQFPNYSSELNVNALLLGDSALYLCASTARGGVQYFGPGTRLTVL.

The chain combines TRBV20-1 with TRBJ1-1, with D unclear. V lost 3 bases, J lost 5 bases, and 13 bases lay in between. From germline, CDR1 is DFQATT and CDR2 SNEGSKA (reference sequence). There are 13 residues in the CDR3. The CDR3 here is CSASSEGWTEAFF. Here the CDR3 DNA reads TGCAGTGCTAGTTCAGAGGGTTGGACTGAAGCTTTCTTT.

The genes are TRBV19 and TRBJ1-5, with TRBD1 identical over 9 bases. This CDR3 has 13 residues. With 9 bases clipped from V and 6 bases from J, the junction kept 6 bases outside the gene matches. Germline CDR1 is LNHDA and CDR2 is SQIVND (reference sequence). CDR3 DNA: TGTGCCAGCCGGGACAGGGTGGGTCAGCCCCAGCATTTT. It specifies CASRDRVGQPQHF. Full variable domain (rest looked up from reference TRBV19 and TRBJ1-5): DGGITQSPKYLFRKEGQNVTLSCEQNLNHDAMYWYRQDPGQGLRLIYYSQIVNDFQKGDIAEGYSVSREKKESFPLTVTSAQKNPTAFYLCASRDRVGQPQHFGDGTRLSIL.

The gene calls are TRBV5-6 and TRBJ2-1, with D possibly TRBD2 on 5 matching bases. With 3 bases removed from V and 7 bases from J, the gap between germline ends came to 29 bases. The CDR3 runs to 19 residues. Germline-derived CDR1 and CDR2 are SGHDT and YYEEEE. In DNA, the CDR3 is TGTGCCAGCAGCTCGATTGGGGTGGCGTTTAGAATCGGGGTGAATGAGCAGTTCTTC. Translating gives CASSSIGVAFRIGVNEQFF.

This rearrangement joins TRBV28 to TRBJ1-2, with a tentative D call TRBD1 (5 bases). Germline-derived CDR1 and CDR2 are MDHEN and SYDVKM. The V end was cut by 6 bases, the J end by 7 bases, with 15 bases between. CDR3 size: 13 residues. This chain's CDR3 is CASSRGGMGGYTF. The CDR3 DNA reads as TGTGCCAGCAGCCGGGGGGGGATGGGTGGCTACACCTTC.

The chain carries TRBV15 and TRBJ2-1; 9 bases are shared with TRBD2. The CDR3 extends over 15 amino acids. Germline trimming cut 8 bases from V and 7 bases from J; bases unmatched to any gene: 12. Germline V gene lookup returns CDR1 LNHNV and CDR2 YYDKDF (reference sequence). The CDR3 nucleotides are TGTGCCACCCGAAGCGAACTAGCGGGTTCTAATGAGCAGTTCTTC. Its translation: CATRSELAGSNEQFF.

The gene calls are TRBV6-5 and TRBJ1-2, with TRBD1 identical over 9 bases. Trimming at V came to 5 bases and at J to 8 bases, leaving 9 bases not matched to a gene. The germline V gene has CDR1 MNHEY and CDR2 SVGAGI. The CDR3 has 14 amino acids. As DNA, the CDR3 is TGTGCCAGCAGTACCGGGACAGGGAACAGAGGCTACACCTTC. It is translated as CASSTGTGNRGYTF.

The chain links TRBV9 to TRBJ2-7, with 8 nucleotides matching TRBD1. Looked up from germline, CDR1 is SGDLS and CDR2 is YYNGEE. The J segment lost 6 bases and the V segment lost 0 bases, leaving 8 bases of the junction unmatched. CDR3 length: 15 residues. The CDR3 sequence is CASSVGLGQGAEQYF. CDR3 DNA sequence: TGTGCCAGCAGCGTAGGGTTGGGGCAGGGGGCCGAGCAGTACTTC.

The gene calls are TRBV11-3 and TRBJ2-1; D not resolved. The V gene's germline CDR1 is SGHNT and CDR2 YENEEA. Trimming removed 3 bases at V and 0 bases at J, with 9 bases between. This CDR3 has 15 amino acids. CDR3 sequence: CASSFSTASYNEQFF. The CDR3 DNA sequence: TGTGCCAGCAGCTTCTCGACTGCCTCCTACAATGAGCAGTTCTTC.

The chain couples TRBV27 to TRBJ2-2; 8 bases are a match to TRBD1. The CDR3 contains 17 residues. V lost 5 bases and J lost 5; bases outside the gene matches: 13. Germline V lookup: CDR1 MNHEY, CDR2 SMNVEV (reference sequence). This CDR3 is CASSLLRGQGATGELFF. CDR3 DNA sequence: TGTGCCAGCAGTCTCCTAAGGGGCCAGGGGGCAACCGGGGAGCTGTTTTTT.

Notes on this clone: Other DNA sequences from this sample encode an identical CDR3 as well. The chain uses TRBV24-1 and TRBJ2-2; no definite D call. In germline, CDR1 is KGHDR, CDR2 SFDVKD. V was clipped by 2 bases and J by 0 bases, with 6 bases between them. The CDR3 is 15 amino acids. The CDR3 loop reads CATSDSVTNTGELFF. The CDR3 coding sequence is TGTGCCACCAGTGATTCGGTCACGAACACCGGGGAGCTGTTTTTT.